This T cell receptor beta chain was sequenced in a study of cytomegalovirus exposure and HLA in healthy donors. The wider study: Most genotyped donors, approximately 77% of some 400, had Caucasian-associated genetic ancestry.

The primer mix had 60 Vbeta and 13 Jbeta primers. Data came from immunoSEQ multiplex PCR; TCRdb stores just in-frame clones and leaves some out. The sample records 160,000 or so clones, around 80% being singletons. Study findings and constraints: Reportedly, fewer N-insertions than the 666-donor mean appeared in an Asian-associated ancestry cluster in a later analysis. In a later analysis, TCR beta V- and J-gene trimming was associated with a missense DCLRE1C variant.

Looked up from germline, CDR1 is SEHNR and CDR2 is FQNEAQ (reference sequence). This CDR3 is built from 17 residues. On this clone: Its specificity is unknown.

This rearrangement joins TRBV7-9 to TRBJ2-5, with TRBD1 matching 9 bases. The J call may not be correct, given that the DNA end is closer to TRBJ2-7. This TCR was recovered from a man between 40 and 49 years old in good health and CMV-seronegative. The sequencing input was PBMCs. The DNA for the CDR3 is TGTGCCAGCAGCCTTGACCGGGCCGGGACAGGGAGTCCCGAGCAGTACTTC. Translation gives CASSLDRAGTGSPEQYF.